The source of this T cell receptor beta chain is a study of Ad26.COV2.S vaccination and SARS-CoV-2 variants. Findings and limits, study-wide: Vaccine recipients showed a spike-specific TCR breadth that was higher than in placebo recipients.

Regarding treatment: around 19 received Ad26.COV2.S at low or high dose, single or two shots; several received placebo; per-sample allocation not given. Collection of the samples took place on day 63 after the first injection of vaccine or placebo. Wuhan-strain SARS-CoV-2 spike was expressed by the Ad26 vector that made up the vaccine. TCRdb's copy holds only in-frame clones and misses some; the assay was immunoSEQ multiplex PCR. Here the sample spans fewer than 400,000 clones, 80% to 90% being singletons. Comments on this clone: Antigen unknown.

Source: peripheral blood, taken in a trial of Ad26.COV2.S vaccine versus placebo. The TCR sequence derives from a person between 18 and 65 years old who received the Ad26.COV2.S COVID-19 vaccine or a placebo.

This chain's CDR3 is CASSAQSSGANVLTF. In DNA form, the CDR3 reads TGTGCCAGTAGTGCACAGAGTTCTGGGGCCAACGTCCTGACTTTC. The rearrangement uses TRBV19 and TRBJ2-6; D ambiguous. The V end lost 5 bases, the J end lost 1 base, and 9 bases lay between the germline ends. Germline CDR1 is LNHDA and CDR2 is SQIVND (reference sequence). This CDR3 region has 15 residues. Variable domain in full (rest from reference TRBV19 and TRBJ2-6): DGGITQSPKYLFRKEGQNVTLSCEQNLNHDAMYWYRQDPGQGLRLIYYSQIVNDFQKGDIAEGYSVSREKKESFPLTVTSAQKNPTAFYLCASSAQSSGANVLTFGAGSRLTVL.